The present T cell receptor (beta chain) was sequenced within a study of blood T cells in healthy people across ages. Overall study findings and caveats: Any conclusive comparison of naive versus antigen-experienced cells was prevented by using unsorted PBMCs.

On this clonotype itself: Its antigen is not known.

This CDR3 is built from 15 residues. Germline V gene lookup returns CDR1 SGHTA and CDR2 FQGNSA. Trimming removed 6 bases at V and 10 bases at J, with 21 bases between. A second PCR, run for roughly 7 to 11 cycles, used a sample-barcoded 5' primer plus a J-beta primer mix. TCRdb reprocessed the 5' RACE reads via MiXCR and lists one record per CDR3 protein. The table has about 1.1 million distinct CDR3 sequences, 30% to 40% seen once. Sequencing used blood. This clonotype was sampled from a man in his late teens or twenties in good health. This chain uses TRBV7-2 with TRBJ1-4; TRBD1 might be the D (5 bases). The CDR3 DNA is TGTGCCAGCAGTCCAACCGTAGACAGAGGCGGAAAACTGTTTTTT. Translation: CASSPTVDRGGKLFF.